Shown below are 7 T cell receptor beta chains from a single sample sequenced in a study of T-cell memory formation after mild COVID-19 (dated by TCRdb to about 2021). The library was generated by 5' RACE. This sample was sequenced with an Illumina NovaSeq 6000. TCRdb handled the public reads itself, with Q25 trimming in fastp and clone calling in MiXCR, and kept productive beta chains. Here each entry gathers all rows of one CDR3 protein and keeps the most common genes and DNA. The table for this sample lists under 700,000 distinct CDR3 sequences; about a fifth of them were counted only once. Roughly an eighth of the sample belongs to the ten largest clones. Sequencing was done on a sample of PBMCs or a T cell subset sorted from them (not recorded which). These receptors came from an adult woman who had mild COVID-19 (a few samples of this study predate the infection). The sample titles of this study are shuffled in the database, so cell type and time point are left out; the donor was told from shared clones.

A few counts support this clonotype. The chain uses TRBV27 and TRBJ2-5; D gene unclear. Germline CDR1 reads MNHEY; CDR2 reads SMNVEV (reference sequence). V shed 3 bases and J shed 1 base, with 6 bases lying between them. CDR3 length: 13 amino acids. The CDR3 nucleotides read TGTGCCAGCAGTTTGTTTTTCCAAGAGACCCAGTACTTC. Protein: CASSLFFQETQYF.

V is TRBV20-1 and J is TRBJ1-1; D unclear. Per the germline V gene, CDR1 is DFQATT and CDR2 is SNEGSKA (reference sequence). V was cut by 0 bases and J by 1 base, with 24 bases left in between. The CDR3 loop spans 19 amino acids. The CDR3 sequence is CSARDLKASLGSGNTEAFF. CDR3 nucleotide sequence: TGCAGTGCTAGAGATCTTAAGGCCTCGCTGGGTTCGGGGAACACTGAAGCTTTCTTT.

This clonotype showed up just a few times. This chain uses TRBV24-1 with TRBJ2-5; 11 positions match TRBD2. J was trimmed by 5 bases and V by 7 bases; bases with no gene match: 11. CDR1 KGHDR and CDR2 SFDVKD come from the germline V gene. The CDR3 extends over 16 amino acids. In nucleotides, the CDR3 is TGTGCCACCAGCCGACAACTTACTAGCGGGAGTGAGACCCAGTACTTC. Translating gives CATSRQLTSGSETQYF.

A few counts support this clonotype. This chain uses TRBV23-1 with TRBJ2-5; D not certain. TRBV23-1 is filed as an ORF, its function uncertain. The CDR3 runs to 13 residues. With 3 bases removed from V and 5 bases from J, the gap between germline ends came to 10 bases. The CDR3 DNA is TGCGCCAGCAGTCAGCCCGACATGGAGACCCAGTACTTC. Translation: CASSQPDMETQYF.

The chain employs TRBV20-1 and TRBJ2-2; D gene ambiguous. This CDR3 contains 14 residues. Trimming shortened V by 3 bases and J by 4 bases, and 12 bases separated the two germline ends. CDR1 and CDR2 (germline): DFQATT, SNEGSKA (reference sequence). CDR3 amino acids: CSASRSFGTGELFF. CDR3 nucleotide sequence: TGCAGTGCTAGTAGGAGCTTTGGCACCGGGGAGCTGTTTTTT.

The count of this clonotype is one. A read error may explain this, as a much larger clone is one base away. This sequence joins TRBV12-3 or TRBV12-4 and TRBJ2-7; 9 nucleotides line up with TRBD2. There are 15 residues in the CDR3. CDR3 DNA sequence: TGTGCCAGCAGTACGTTAGCGGGAGTAGGGGACGAGAAGTACTTC. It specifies CASSTLAGVGDEKYF.

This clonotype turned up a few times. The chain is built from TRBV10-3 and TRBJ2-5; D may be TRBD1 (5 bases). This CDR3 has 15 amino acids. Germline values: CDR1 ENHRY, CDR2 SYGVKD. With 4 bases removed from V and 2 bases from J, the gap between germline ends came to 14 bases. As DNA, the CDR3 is TGTGCCATCAGTGCGTTTAAGGGGTCACAAGAGACCCAGTACTTC. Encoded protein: CAISAFKGSQETQYF.